The entry below gives a single T cell receptor beta chain sequence along with its context. No antigen is known for it. No base qualities exist here, and no much larger clone lies one base off it. The CDR3 regions of human TCRbeta chains were analyzed by immunosequencing. As for the authors' bioinformatics: TCRs in the repertoires were matched against a reference library of SARS-CoV-2-specific TCRs that had been generated with the MIRA antigen-specificity platform. Breadth was defined as the fraction of unique TCRs that were SARS-CoV-2-associated. Depth was defined as the fraction of total T cells that were SARS-CoV-2-associated. Using the MIRA data, each spike-specific TCR was mapped to the spike region that the TCR reacts to and placed in a CD4 or CD8 class. Log10-transformed breadth and depth values were compared by one-way ANOVA with Sidak's multiple comparisons tests. TCRdb limited this immuneACCESS table to in-frame rearrangements with V and J called. A share of clones is missing; checked studies link under half to unresolved V genes, and the rest is unexplained. The V and J calls and clone size come from that table; D and trimming were worked out from the DNA. Here the sample has around 120,000 clones; approximately 85% occur a single time. The ten largest clonotypes hold around 1.6% of the sample.

The sample's time point, from its label and the paper: baseline before first vaccination. Vaccinee samples were obtained from the UK trials COV001 and COV002, which included a single-blind randomized controlled phase 2/3 trial of AZD1222 (ChAdOx1 nCoV-19) in healthy adults. For TCRbeta chain sequencing, PBMC samples from trial participants were taken at day 0 and at day 28 after the second dose. The data are from a study of T cell responses to AZD1222 COVID-19 vaccine (dated by TCRdb to about 2021). For the wider study: Because spike-specific TCR depth and breadth did not differ between the two schedules, AZD1222 recipients who got a second dose at roughly 4 weeks were pooled with those who got a second dose at roughly 12 weeks. Trial participants were enrolled by age into subgroups of 18-55, 56-69 and 70-plus years, and around 150, 29 and 61 TCR-sequenced participants, respectively, were included in these subgroups. TCR sequencing was performed for some 250 trial participants, of whom around 210 were given two doses of AZD1222 and roughly 25 were given two doses of MenACWY control vaccine.

General study outcomes and caveats: The 56-69-year group was small, and its depth increase did not reach significance, likely because of low power. Only a handful of AZD1222 recipients were SARS-CoV-2 seropositive at baseline, limiting conclusions about previously exposed vaccinees. Most participants were white British and females outnumbered males, and the authors suggested that clonal diversity may have been underestimated. After two AZD1222 doses, both the breadth and the depth of spike-specific TCRs were significantly higher than at day 0 and than in MenACWY recipients. Vaccine-associated CD4 TCRs spanned the whole spike protein, with dominant responses in regions 160-218 and 743-854. Reportedly, almost half of the unique spike-specific TCRs recognized epitopes lying outside the regions that are mutated in the B.1.351 and B.1.1.7 variants. No day 14 peak-response samples were available, so repertoires were characterized only after the peak T cell response.

The CDR3 starts with the cysteine, ends with the phenylalanine, and has 15 residues. The kept DNA is CDR3 alone, 45 bases in frame from the first base. V lost 0 bases and J lost 6 bases, and the count of bases not matched to a germline gene is 4. Looking up the germline V gene yields CDR1 SGDLS and CDR2 YYNGEE. The sequence is built from TRBV9 and TRBJ2-1; TRBD2 fits 9 bases in the junction. The input for sequencing was peripheral blood, taken on day 0 of AZD1222 vaccination. This sequence was found in an adult in good health. The CDR3 in this case is CASSVGVAGANEQFF. The nucleotides read TGTGCCAGCAGCGTAGGAGTAGCGGGGGCCAATGAGCAGTTCTTC.